A single sample is the source of the 11 T cell receptor beta chains below, sequenced in a study of CD8+ T cells in alopecia areata. Extraction and reverse transcription of RNA yielded cDNA as the sequencing template. Measured with immunoSEQ multiplex PCR; TCRdb has only the in-frame clones, and not every one. Of about 180,000 clones in the sample, 40% to 65% were seen once. Treatment specified: oral pan-JAK inhibitor, 5-10 mg twice daily. The material was CD8+ T cells sorted from blood, obtained at week 24, from a patient treated with tofacitinib. The receptors were sampled from a human donor with alopecia areata.

The chain employs TRBV5-6 and TRBJ1-2, with D hard to call. With 0 bases removed from V and 5 bases from J, the gap between germline ends came to 17 bases. CDR1 is SGHDT, CDR2 YYEEEE, per germline. The CDR3 spans 16 residues. The CDR3 DNA is TGTGCCAGCAGCTTGGGCGAGGGTAAGGCGATATATGGCTACACCTTC. As protein: CASSLGEGKAIYGYTF.

V gene TRBV4-3 combines with J gene TRBJ2-1, with 15 bases fitting TRBD2. The CDR3 loop spans 21 amino acids. Germline V gene lookup returns CDR1 LGHNA and CDR2 YSLEER. V lost 0 bases and J lost 0; bases outside the gene matches: 9. CDR3 amino acids: CASSQDLPGLAGGYSYNEQFF. The CDR3 nucleotides are TGCGCCAGCAGCCAAGATCTACCGGGACTAGCGGGGGGTTACTCCTACAATGAGCAGTTCTTC.

The sample holds a few counts of this clone. The CDR3 bases are TGCGCCAGCAGTGATTTCACGGGGCAGTTCCTCAATCAGCCCCAGCATTTT. It is translated as CASSDFTGQFLNQPQHF. The V call is TRBV10-2, the J call TRBJ1-5; TRBD1 might be the D (5 bases). This CDR3 is built from 17 residues. The germline V and J ends were trimmed by 3 bases and 3 bases, with 18 bases remaining between them. CDR1 is WSHSY, CDR2 SAAADI, per germline.

The CDR3: CASSYLTSGELFF. The DNA of the CDR3 is TGTGCCAGCAGCTACCTGACAAGTGGGGAGCTGTTTTTT. This chain connects TRBV7-9 to TRBJ2-2, with D unresolved. Germline V gene lookup returns CDR1 SEHNR and CDR2 FQNEAQ (reference sequence). Trimming pared 4 bases from V and 8 bases from J, leaving 11 bases between. CDR3 length: 13 amino acids.

The chain combines TRBV27 with TRBJ1-5, with D maybe TRBD1 (6 bases). Trimming removed 6 bases at V and 5 bases at J, with 14 bases between. The CDR3 runs to 14 residues. The V gene's germline CDR1 is MNHEY and CDR2 SMNVEV (reference sequence). For the CDR3, the DNA is TGTGCCAGCAGCCGTAGGGGGGGGGATCAGCCCCAGCATTTT. This sequence encodes CASSRRGGDQPQHF.

J is TRBJ1-1 and V is TRBV7-9, with D unresolved. In germline, CDR1 is SEHNR, CDR2 FQNEAQ (reference sequence). The CDR3 spans 13 residues. CDR3 coding DNA: TGTACCCCTCGAGGGTCCAGGAACACTGAAGCTTTCTTT. Amino acids: CTPRGSRNTEAFF.

V gene TRBV27 combines with J gene TRBJ2-1, with a tentative D call TRBD1 (6 bases). Germline values: CDR1 MNHEY, CDR2 SMNVEV (reference sequence). The length of the CDR3 is 15 residues. V lost 1 base and J lost 8, with 15 bases in between. The CDR3 DNA is TGTGCCAGCAGTTTATGGGGCCTACAGGGACATGAGCAGTTCTTC. It is translated as CASSLWGLQGHEQFF.

The chain links TRBV29-1 to TRBJ1-1; 7 bases agree with TRBD1. J gave up 7 bases and V 6 bases, and 8 bases lay outside the gene matches. Per the germline V gene, CDR1 is SQVTM and CDR2 is ANQGSEA. The CDR3 sequence is 12 residues long. The CDR3 region has the DNA TGCAGCGTCTTTTCAGACAGGGTTGAAGCTTTCTTT. Translation: CSVFSDRVEAFF.

V usage is TRBV10-3 and J usage is TRBJ1-1; D not certain. CDR1 is ENHRY, CDR2 SYGVKD, per germline. Trimming removed 6 bases at V and 1 base at J, with 6 bases between. This CDR3 is 12 amino acids long. The CDR3 DNA reads as TGTGCCATCAGGATGGGGAACACTGAAGCTTTCTTT. Its translation is CAIRMGNTEAFF.

This clone was seen a handful of times. The chain uses TRBV23-1 and TRBJ2-2; D ambiguous. TRBV23-1 is an ORF, with its function uncertain. Deletions cut 3 bases from V and 0 bases from J, with 5 bases between. The CDR3 spans 14 residues. The CDR3 DNA follows: TGCGCCAGCAGTCAGTTATCGAACACCGGGGAGCTGTTTTTT. Translation: CASSQLSNTGELFF.

The chain carries TRBV5-6 and TRBJ2-1, with TRBD1 matching 10 bases. This CDR3 is built from 17 residues. V was pared by 4 bases and J by 2 bases, with 9 bases of the junction left unmatched. CDR1 and CDR2 from the germline V gene are SGHDT and YYEEEE. DNA of the CDR3: TGTGCCAGCAGCACGGGCCCGGGACAGGGGACCTACAATGAGCAGTTCTTC. It is translated as CASSTGPGQGTYNEQFF.